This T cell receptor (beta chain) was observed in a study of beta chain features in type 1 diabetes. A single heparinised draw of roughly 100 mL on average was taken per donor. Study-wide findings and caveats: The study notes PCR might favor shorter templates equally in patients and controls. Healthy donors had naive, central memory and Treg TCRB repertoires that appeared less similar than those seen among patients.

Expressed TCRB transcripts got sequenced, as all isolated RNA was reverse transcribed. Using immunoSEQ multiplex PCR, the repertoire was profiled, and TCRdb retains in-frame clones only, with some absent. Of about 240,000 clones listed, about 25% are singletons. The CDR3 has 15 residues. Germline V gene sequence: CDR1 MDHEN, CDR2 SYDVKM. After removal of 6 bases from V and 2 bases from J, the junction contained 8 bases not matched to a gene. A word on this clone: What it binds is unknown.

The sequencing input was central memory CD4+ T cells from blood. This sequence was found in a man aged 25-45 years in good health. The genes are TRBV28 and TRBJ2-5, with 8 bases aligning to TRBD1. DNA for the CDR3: TGTGCCAGCAGGCCCAGGGACAGGCCACAAGAGACCCAGTACTTC. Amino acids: CASRPRDRPQETQYF.